The TCR beta chain under discussion was sequenced for a study of identical twins. From the 5' RACE reads, TCRdb called clonotypes with MiXCR, one entry per CDR3 protein. The table lists 200,000 to 250,000 distinct CDR3 sequences, around 6.9% of them singletons. This clonotype has at least ten counts. Its antigen is as yet unknown. Broader study findings: The abundant beta clonotypes from cord blood had fewer insertions, and memory repertoires had none of this.

The CDR3 is 14 amino acids. Trimming took 0 bases from V and 1 from J, leaving 6 bases between them. Germline V gene data show CDR1 as LGHDT and CDR2 as YNNKEL (reference sequence). The same specimen was also included in a second study, on yellow fever vaccine responses in identical twins.

The sequenced sample was memory (CD45RO+) T cells sorted from blood. This TCR was recovered from a young woman in good health. V gene TRBV3-1 combines with J gene TRBJ1-1; no firm D call. CDR3 sequence reads: CASSQEGENTEAFF. The CDR3 region has the DNA TGTGCCAGCAGCCAAGAGGGAGAGAACACTGAAGCTTTCTTT.